Listed below are T cell receptor beta chains from one sample, sequenced in a study of metastatic and nonmetastatic thyroid tumors. TCRdb reprocessed the PCR reads via MiXCR. Of some 28,000 clones in the sample, around 3.5% were seen once. Sequenced: blood. The receptors were gathered from a male donor with papillary thyroid cancer or a benign thyroid nodule (not recorded which). Some clones in this sample may be carry-over from other donors' samples. Each CDR3 is given with its conserved first and last residue. A D gene is named only where the DNA matches it firmly. Part of the rows lack a size; the others show once, few, many or a class for expanded clones.

>.|TRBV24-1|TRBJ2-3|many
TGTGCCACCAGTGATTTGCCGGGAAGGGGCACAGATACGCAGTATTTT
CATSDLPGRGTDTQYF
>TRBD2|TRBV6-2/TRBV6-3|TRBJ2-1|medium-sized
TGTGCAGCGGGGCGGGAGGGCCTCTACAATGAGCAGTTCTTC
CAAGREGLYNEQFF
>.|TRBV27|TRBJ2-7|.
TGTGCCAGCAGTCCCATGGGAAAGGTTGTTTACGAGCAGTACTTC
CASSPMGKVVYEQYF
>TRBD1|TRBV5-1|TRBJ2-5|many
TGCGCCAGCAGAATTCAGGGGGCGGTCGAGACCCAGTACTTC
CASRIQGAVETQYF
>.|TRBV6-1|TRBJ2-2|few
TGTGCCAGCGCCCACTTCACAGGGGAGGCCGGGGAGCTGTTTTTT
CASAHFTGEAGELFF
>TRBD2|TRBV19|TRBJ2-2|.
TGTGCCAGTAGCCCCGGTGGTCCGGGGGGAGACGGGGAGCTGTTTTTT
CASSPGGPGGDGELFF
>.|TRBV20-1|TRBJ1-5|.
TGCAGTGCTAGATCAACGACCCAGCATTTT
CSARSTTQHF
>.|TRBV10-3|TRBJ2-3|many
TGTGCCATCAGAACTCGGGCAGATACGCAGTATTTT
CAIRTRADTQYF
>TRBD2|TRBV12-3/TRBV12-4|TRBJ2-7|once
TGTGCCAGCACCCCAGGACTAGCGGGAGAGGGAGAGCGGTACTTC
CASTPGLAGEGERYF
>TRBD1|TRBV2|TRBJ2-1|.
TGTGCCAGCAGTCTTGGACAGGGGGGCTACAATGAGCAGTTCTTC
CASSLGQGGYNEQFF
>TRBD1|TRBV18|TRBJ2-7|many
TGTGCCAGCTCGCCAGGGGGCCCCAACTACGAGCAGTACTTC
CASSPGGPNYEQYF
>.|TRBV15|TRBJ1-2|medium-sized
TGTGCCACCAGCAGAGATGAGTATGGCTACACCTTC
CATSRDEYGYTF
>.|TRBV28|TRBJ1-1|few
TGTGCCAGCAGTTTAGACAGATACACTGAAGCTTTCTTT
CASSLDRYTEAFF
>TRBD1|TRBV12-5|TRBJ1-6|.
TGTGCTAGTGCCCTAGAGCTGGGACAGGGCGACCTTCAAGCGGCCCTCCACTTT
CASALELGQGDLQAALHF
>.|TRBV20-1|TRBJ1-1|.
TGCAGTGCTAGAGGGGCGGGGTCCGGGAAGACCACTGAAGATTTCTTT
CSARGAGSGKTTEDFF
>TRBD1|TRBV11-3|TRBJ2-7|.
TGTGCCAGCAGCGCCGGGACAGGGTACGAGCAGTACTTC
CASSAGTGYEQYF
>TRBD2|TRBV3-1|TRBJ2-2|many
TGTGCCAGCAGCCAAGTTCCGGGAGGGCTAACCGGGGAGCTGTTTTTT
CASSQVPGGLTGELFF
>TRBD1|TRBV19|TRBJ2-7|.
TGTGCCAGTAGTACGACAGGGGCCTACGAGCAGTACTTC
CASSTTGAYEQYF
>.|TRBV30|TRBJ2-2|many
TGTGCCTGGAGTGTACCCGGGTGGAGCACCGGGGAGCTGTTTTTT
CAWSVPGWSTGELFF
>TRBD1|TRBV6-1|TRBJ1-1|few
TGTGCCAGCAGTGAAGCGACAGGGGGCAGCACTGAAGCTTTCTTT
CASSEATGGSTEAFF
>TRBD2|TRBV7-2|TRBJ2-1|.
TGTGCCAGCAGCGGGCGGGGGGTTGGTAGCGTCTACAATGAGCAGTTCTTC
CASSGRGVGSVYNEQFF
>TRBD1|TRBV6-2/TRBV6-3|TRBJ1-6|.
TGTGCCAGCAGCGCGCCGGGACAGACTAATTCACCCCTCCACTTT
CASSAPGQTNSPLHF
>.|TRBV14|TRBJ1-1|few
TGTGCCAGCTCCCAAAACAGGAGAGAAGCTTTCTTT
CASSQNRREAFF
>TRBD1|TRBV6-2/TRBV6-3|TRBJ1-2|many
TGTGCCAGCAGTTCGGGACAGGGCCGGCGCTACACCTTC
CASSSGQGRRYTF
>.|TRBV20-1|TRBJ2-2|many
TGCAGTGCTAGAGACACAACCCCTAACACCGGGGAGCTGTTTTTT
CSARDTTPNTGELFF
>.|TRBV7-9|TRBJ1-6|.
TGTGCCAGCAGCTTAGCAGGGGATTCACCCCTCCACTTT
CASSLAGDSPLHF
>.|TRBV9|TRBJ1-1|many
TGTGCCAGCAGCCCTCAGGGCGGGGTAGGGACTGAAGCTTTCTTT
CASSPQGGVGTEAFF
>.|TRBV27|TRBJ1-5|.
TGTGCCAGCAGTTTATGCAACAGGGAAAGTCAGCCCCAGCATTTT
CASSLCNRESQPQHF
>TRBD1|TRBV3-1|TRBJ1-4|few
TGTGCCAGCAGCTCCGACAGGGGGCAGGGAGAAAAACTGTTTTTT
CASSSDRGQGEKLFF
>.|TRBV6-1|TRBJ1-3|few
TGTGCCAGCAGTGAAATCGACAGCTCTGTAAACACCATATATTTT
CASSEIDSSVNTIYF
>TRBD2|TRBV6-2/TRBV6-3|TRBJ2-5|.
TGTGCCAGCAGCTCTTCCGGGACTAGTGGAGAGACCCAGTACTTC
CASSSSGTSGETQYF
>TRBD1|TRBV18|TRBJ1-1|few
TGTGCCAGCTCCGGGGACAGCCAGAACACTGAAGCTTTCTTT
CASSGDSQNTEAFF
>TRBD2|TRBV19|TRBJ2-3|.
TGTGCCAGTGCCCTTTGGAGCGGGGACACAGATACGCAGTATTTT
CASALWSGDTDTQYF
>.|TRBV7-3|TRBJ2-1|many
TGTGCCAGCAGCTTAGGACCGAACAATGAGCAGTTCTTC
CASSLGPNNEQFF
>.|TRBV24-1|TRBJ2-2|few
TGTGCCACCAGTGAAGCACAGGAGCACACCGGGGAGCTGTTTTTT
CATSEAQEHTGELFF
>TRBD2|TRBV20-1|TRBJ2-1|few
TGCAGTGCTGAGACTAGCGGGACCTACAATGAGCAGTTCTTC
CSAETSGTYNEQFF
>.|TRBV7-8|TRBJ2-2|medium-sized
TGTGCCAGCAGCCCTAGGGGGGGGTCCGGGGAGCTGTTTTTT
CASSPRGGSGELFF
>.|TRBV2|TRBJ1-1|.
TGTGCCATCCAGAATAGGGGCGACACTGAAGCTTTCTTT
CAIQNRGDTEAFF
>.|TRBV12-3/TRBV12-4|TRBJ1-1|many
TGTGCCAGCAGTTATACCTACGCGCGGGCCGGAGGGGGTGCAGCTTTCTTT
CASSYTYARAGGGAAFF
>.|TRBV10-1|TRBJ2-2|many
TGCGCCACCAGCCGGGACTTAGCATCGGTCGGGGAGCTGTTTTTT
CATSRDLASVGELFF
>.|TRBV19|TRBJ2-1|few
TGTGCCAGTACGCCTAGCCCGAGGGTTTACAATGAGCAGTTCTTC
CASTPSPRVYNEQFF
>TRBD1|TRBV18|TRBJ2-1|many
TGTGCCAGCTCACCGAACAGGGGCAATGAGCAGTTCTTC
CASSPNRGNEQFF
>TRBD2|TRBV7-9|TRBJ2-7|many
TGTGCCAGCAGCCCAGTGGGGGGGAGATACGAGCAGTACTTC
CASSPVGGRYEQYF
>.|TRBV20-1|TRBJ2-7|many
TGCAGTGCTAGAGCCGGGCAGAGCTCCTACGAGCAGTACTTC
CSARAGQSSYEQYF
>.|TRBV20-1|TRBJ2-1|few
TGCAGTGCTAGCCCTTCGGGAGCCGAGTACAATGAGCAGTTCTTC
CSASPSGAEYNEQFF
>TRBD1|TRBV19|TRBJ2-6|.
TGTGCCAGTAGCGACAGGGGGCGTCACTCTGGGGCCAACGTCCTGACTTTC
CASSDRGRHSGANVLTF
>.|TRBV4-1|TRBJ1-5|many
TGCGCCAGCAGCCAAGTTGGAACAGGACTACAGCCCCAGCATTTT
CASSQVGTGLQPQHF
>TRBD1|TRBV7-9|TRBJ2-7|few
TGTGCCAGCAGTTCCTGGACAGGGCACGAGCAGTACTTC
CASSSWTGHEQYF
>.|TRBV10-2|TRBJ1-6|medium-sized
TGCGCCAGCAGAGCTCCGGGAGATAATTCACCCCTCCACTTT
CASRAPGDNSPLHF
>TRBD1|TRBV9|TRBJ1-3|many
TGTGCCAGCAGCGCAGACAGGGCTGGAAACACCATATATTTT
CASSADRAGNTIYF